This TCR beta chain was sequenced in a study of identical twins' blood T cells. Study at large: Approximately twelve libraries, six alpha and six beta, gave some 50 million reads.

TCRdb reprocessed the 5' RACE reads via MiXCR and lists one record per CDR3 protein. There are hundreds of thousands of distinct CDR3 sequences in the sample; roughly 27% occur only once, and about 6% lies in the top ten. The sequencing sample was made of PBMCs. The clonotype originates from a woman aged 18-50 years in good health.

The CDR3 nucleotides are TGTGCCATCAGTGAGGGGACAGGGGAAGGGAGTGGCTACACCTTC. It codes for CAISEGTGEGSGYTF. The V gene is TRBV10-3, the J gene TRBJ1-2, with 10 bases matching TRBD1. V shed 2 bases, J shed 7 bases, and the junction held 7 bases outside the gene matches. The CDR3 is 15 residues long. Germline V gene sequence: CDR1 ENHRY, CDR2 SYGVKD.